This TCR beta chain originates from a study of cytomegalovirus exposure and HLA in healthy donors. Sequencing was performed with immunoSEQ multiplex PCR; in TCRdb, only in-frame clones are kept and a portion is missing. This sample has roughly 70,000 clones, with 70% to 90% found just once. Study-wide results and caveats: Cytomegalovirus association was listed for about 160 TCR beta chains.

With regard to this clone: The antigen is unknown.

Germline V CDR1 and CDR2: SGHNT, YYREEE (reference sequence). CDR3 length equals 14 residues. With 0 bases removed from V and 5 bases from J, the gap between germline ends came to 9 bases. Sequencing input: PBMCs. This chain connects TRBV5-4 to TRBJ2-1; no clear D gene. The source is a woman under 30 in good health and CMV-seropositive. As DNA, the CDR3 is TGTGCCAGCAGCTTGGCTGGCAGGAACAATGAGCAGTTCTTC. Translating it yields CASSLAGRNNEQFF.